The 22 T cell receptor beta chains given below trace back to one sample, sequenced in a study of T cell responses to AZD1222 COVID-19 vaccine. Profiling relied on immunoSEQ multiplex PCR, and the TCRdb table lists in-frame clones only, not all of them. The table has about 180,000 clones, about 90% seen once; the top ten hold 11%. The starting material was peripheral blood, obtained 28 days after the second AZD1222 dose. These receptors all stem from an adult who received the AZD1222 COVID-19 vaccine.

The chain carries TRBV3-1 (or the pseudogene TRBV3-2) and TRBJ1-3; D ambiguous. CDR3 length: 13 amino acids. The germline gives CDR1 LGHDT, CDR2 YNNKEL (reference sequence). V lost 0 bases and J lost 7, with 7 bases in between. CDR3 coding DNA: TGTGCCAGCAGCCAAGATGCTTTGAACACCATATATTTT. This translates into CASSQDALNTIYF.

This chain links TRBV28 with TRBJ2-7; 7 bases fit TRBD1. The J segment lost 4 bases and the V segment lost 6 bases, leaving 9 bases of the junction unmatched. This CDR3 comprises 14 residues. Germline V CDR1 and CDR2: MDHEN, SYDVKM. The CDR3 reads CASRMTGNLYEQYF. The CDR3 DNA follows: TGTGCCAGCAGGATGACAGGGAATCTTTACGAGCAGTACTTC. Looking up the rest from reference TRBV28 and TRBJ2-7 gives the full variable domain: DVKVTQSSRYLVKRTGEKVFLECVQDMDHENMFWYRQDPGLGLRLIYFSYDVKMKEKGDIPEGYSVSREKKERFSLILESASTNQTSMYLCASRMTGNLYEQYFGPGTRLTVT.

The rearrangement links TRBV19 to TRBJ1-2, with D unresolved. The CDR3 has 15 residues. In germline, CDR1 is LNHDA, CDR2 SQIVND (reference sequence). V was pared by 3 bases and J by 4 bases, with 15 bases between. CDR3 residues: CASSIAGSRGYGYTF. In DNA, the CDR3 is TGTGCCAGTAGTATTGCGGGGAGTAGAGGCTATGGCTACACCTTC.

This chain links TRBV18 with TRBJ1-2; 8 bases match TRBD1. V lost 3 bases to trimming and J lost 9 bases; unmatched junction nucleotides: 6. CDR1 and CDR2 (germline): KGHSH, LQKENI. The CDR3 consists of 13 residues. CDR3 loop: CASSPGQGSSYTF. The CDR3 coding sequence is TGTGCCAGCTCACCTGGACAGGGTAGCAGCTACACCTTC.

The gene calls are TRBV3-1 (or the pseudogene TRBV3-2) and TRBJ2-1; TRBD1 might be the D (6 bases). The CDR3 is made up of 16 amino acids. Trimming removed 4 bases from V and 0 bases from J, with 13 bases in between. Germline-derived CDR1 and CDR2 are LGHDT and YNNKEL (reference sequence). CDR3 sequence (DNA): TGTGCCAGCAGCCTGCAGGTGGGGGCCTCCTACAATGAGCAGTTCTTC. Residues: CASSLQVGASYNEQFF.

This clone was seen just once. This chain uses TRBV5-1 with TRBJ2-5; a possible D gene is TRBD1 (6 bases). Germline CDR1 reads SGHRS; CDR2 reads YFSETQ. V was shortened by 6 bases and J by 4 bases, with 16 bases between the two germline ends. This CDR3 region has 14 residues. The CDR3 loop is CASTYFTGRETQYF. The CDR3 nucleotides read TGCGCCAGCACCTACTTTACAGGGCGAGAGACCCAGTACTTC. The whole variable domain, filled in from reference TRBV5-1 and TRBJ2-5, reads KAGVTQTPRYLIKTRGQQVTLSCSPISGHRSVSWYQQTPGQGLQFLFEYFSETQRNKGNFPGRFSGRQFSNSRSEMNVSTLELGDSALYLCASTYFTGRETQYFGPGTRLLVL.

V is TRBV5-3 and J is TRBJ2-7, with TRBD1 matching over 7 bases. TRBV5-3 is marked as an open reading frame, function uncertain. CDR3 length: 14 amino acids. With V trimmed by 5 bases and J by 2 bases, 7 bases remained unmatched. The CDR3 sequence is CARRMGQTTYEQYF. DNA of the CDR3: TGTGCCAGAAGGATGGGACAGACTACCTACGAGCAGTACTTC.

The genes are TRBV5-1 and TRBJ2-5; D is unclear. Germline V gives CDR1 SGHRS, CDR2 YFSETQ. There are 12 residues in the CDR3. The germline V and J ends were trimmed by 2 bases and 2 bases, with 4 bases remaining between them. The chain's CDR3 is CASSFLQETQYF. The CDR3 DNA is TGCGCCAGCAGCTTCCTGCAAGAGACCCAGTACTTC.

The chain is built from TRBV24-1 and TRBJ1-3, with D unclear. Trimming cost V 7 bases and J 0 bases, with 6 bases left between them. Germline values: CDR1 KGHDR, CDR2 SFDVKD. The CDR3 covers 13 residues. The DNA for the CDR3 is TGTGCCACCAGGAAGGACTCTGGAAACACCATATATTTT. This encodes CATRKDSGNTIYF.

CDR3 region: CASSLQGIGELFF. CDR3 bases: TGTGCCAGCAGTCTACAGGGGATCGGGGAGCTGTTTTTT. This chain connects TRBV12-3 or TRBV12-4 to TRBJ2-2; 7 bases agree with TRBD1. After removal of 5 bases from V and 7 bases from J, the junction contained 4 bases not matched to a gene. This CDR3 spans 13 amino acids.

The CDR3 here is CATSQRPGQLSYEQYF. The CDR3 DNA reads TGTGCCACCAGCCAAAGACCGGGACAGTTGTCCTACGAGCAGTACTTC. The genes are TRBV15 and TRBJ2-7; 7 bases align to TRBD1. The trim removed 5 bases at V and 1 base at J, leaving 11 bases unmatched. Germline V gene lookup returns CDR1 LNHNV and CDR2 YYDKDF (reference sequence). The CDR3 is 16 amino acids.

The rearrangement links TRBV18 to TRBJ2-2; D is perhaps TRBD1 (6 bases). Germline V gene lookup returns CDR1 KGHSH and CDR2 LQKENI. V lost 4 bases to trimming and J lost 1 base, with 13 bases between them. The CDR3 consists of 16 residues. Written as DNA, the CDR3 is TGTGCCAGCTCACTGCTCCCGGGACAGAACACCGGGGAGCTGTTTTTT. Protein sequence: CASSLLPGQNTGELFF.

The chain joins TRBV30 to TRBJ2-2; TRBD2 matches 10 bases. Germline assignment: CDR1 GTSNPN and CDR2 SVGIG (reference sequence). Trimming removed 1 base from V and 6 bases from J; junction bases left unmatched: 8. The CDR3 has 16 amino acids. The CDR3 bases are TGTGCCTGGAGTGGAGCGGGGGGGCCTAGGGCCGGGGAGCTGTTTTTT. It translates to CAWSGAGGPRAGELFF.

The gene calls are TRBV6-2 or TRBV6-3 and TRBJ2-7, with D perhaps matching TRBD1 or TRBD2 (5 bases each). The germline gives CDR1 MNHEY, CDR2 SVGEGT. V was pared by 0 bases and J by 0 bases, with 9 bases between. The CDR3 covers 15 residues. CDR3 DNA sequence: TGTGCCAGCAGTTACTCGGGGGTAAGCTCCTACGAGCAGTACTTC. It is translated as CASSYSGVSSYEQYF.

The J gene is TRBJ2-3, the V gene TRBV28; D not resolved. V was shortened by 4 bases and J by 4 bases, with 12 bases between the two germline ends. Per the germline V gene, CDR1 is MDHEN and CDR2 is SYDVKM. The CDR3 length is 14 residues. The CDR3 region is CASSYPSVADTQYF. The CDR3, as DNA: TGTGCCAGCAGTTACCCAAGCGTGGCAGATACGCAGTATTTT.

J is TRBJ2-1 and V is TRBV19, with 12 bases fitting TRBD2. CDR1 and CDR2 (germline): LNHDA, SQIVND (reference sequence). CDR3 size: 15 residues. With 8 bases clipped from V and 7 bases from J, the junction kept 9 bases outside the gene matches. In nucleotides, the CDR3 is TGTGCCAGTCCCATCGGGACTAGCGGGTCTAATGAGCAGTTCTTC. Residues: CASPIGTSGSNEQFF.

The V gene is TRBV4-1, the J gene TRBJ1-4; maybe TRBD1 (5 bases). Trimming took 0 bases from V and 3 from J, leaving 8 bases between them. The length of the CDR3 is 15 residues. The germline V gene has CDR1 MGHRA and CDR2 YSYEKL. In DNA, the CDR3 is TGCGCCAGCAGCCAAGATGAGGGACCTAATGAAAAACTGTTTTTT. Encoded protein: CASSQDEGPNEKLFF.

The V gene is TRBV3-1 (or the pseudogene TRBV3-2), the J gene TRBJ1-5; perhaps TRBD1 as D (6 bases). With 1 base removed from V and 3 bases from J, the gap between germline ends came to 7 bases. CDR1 is LGHDT, CDR2 YNNKEL, per germline (reference sequence). The CDR3 covers 14 residues. The CDR3 protein is CASSQGTVNQPQHF. CDR3 bases: TGTGCCAGCAGCCAAGGGACAGTCAATCAGCCCCAGCATTTT.

V is TRBV4-1 and J is TRBJ1-4; 7 positions match TRBD1. CDR1 is MGHRA, CDR2 YSYEKL, per germline. The CDR3 is 17 amino acids. Unmatched junction bases numbered 9, after V lost 1 base and J lost 4 bases. This chain's CDR3 is CASSQGARQGGNEKLFF. The CDR3 DNA reads TGCGCCAGCAGCCAAGGGGCACGACAGGGCGGTAATGAAAAACTGTTTTTT.

This clone was seen a handful of times. The genes are TRBV24-1 and TRBJ2-2, with TRBD2 identical over 7 bases. This CDR3 comprises 14 residues. CDR1 and CDR2 (germline): KGHDR, SFDVKD. V trimming: 3 bases; J trimming: 6 bases; junction bases outside the gene matches: 3. The CDR3 is CATSDRLASGELFF. The CDR3 coding sequence is TGTGCCACCAGTGATCGACTAGCTTCCGGGGAGCTGTTTTTT.

J is TRBJ1-2 and V is TRBV3-1 (or the pseudogene TRBV3-2); the match to TRBD1 covers 9 bases. In germline, CDR1 is LGHDT, CDR2 YNNKEL (reference sequence). The junction had 2 bases not matched to a gene; V was cut back by 4 bases and J by 5 bases. The CDR3 extends over 13 amino acids. The CDR3: CASSLGQGYGYTF. The CDR3 DNA follows: TGTGCCAGCAGCCTGGGACAGGGATATGGCTACACCTTC.

The chain is built from TRBV9 and TRBJ1-2; D uncertain. With 4 bases removed from V and 3 bases from J, the gap between germline ends came to 10 bases. Germline V gene lookup returns CDR1 SGDLS and CDR2 YYNGEE. The CDR3 has 13 residues. CDR3 in amino acids: CASSPGGYYGYTF. The DNA for the CDR3 is TGTGCCAGCAGCCCCGGAGGTTACTATGGCTACACCTTC.